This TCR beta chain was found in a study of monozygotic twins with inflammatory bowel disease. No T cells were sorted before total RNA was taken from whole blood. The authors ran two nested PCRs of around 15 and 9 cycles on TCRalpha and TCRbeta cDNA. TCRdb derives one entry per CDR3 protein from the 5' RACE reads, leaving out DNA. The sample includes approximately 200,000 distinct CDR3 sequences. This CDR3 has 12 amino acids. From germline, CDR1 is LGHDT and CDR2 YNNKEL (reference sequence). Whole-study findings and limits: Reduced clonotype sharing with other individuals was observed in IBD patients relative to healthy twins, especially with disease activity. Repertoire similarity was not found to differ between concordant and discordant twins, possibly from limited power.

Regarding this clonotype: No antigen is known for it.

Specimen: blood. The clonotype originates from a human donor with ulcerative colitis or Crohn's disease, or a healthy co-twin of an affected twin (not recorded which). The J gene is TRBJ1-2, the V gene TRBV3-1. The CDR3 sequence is CASSHSETGYTF. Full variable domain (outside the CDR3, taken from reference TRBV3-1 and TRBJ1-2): DTAVSQTPKYLVTQMGNDKSIKCEQNLGHDTMYWYKQDSKKFLKIMFSYNNKELIINETVPNRFSPKSPDKAHLNLHINSLELGDSAVYFCASSHSETGYTFGSGTRLTVV.